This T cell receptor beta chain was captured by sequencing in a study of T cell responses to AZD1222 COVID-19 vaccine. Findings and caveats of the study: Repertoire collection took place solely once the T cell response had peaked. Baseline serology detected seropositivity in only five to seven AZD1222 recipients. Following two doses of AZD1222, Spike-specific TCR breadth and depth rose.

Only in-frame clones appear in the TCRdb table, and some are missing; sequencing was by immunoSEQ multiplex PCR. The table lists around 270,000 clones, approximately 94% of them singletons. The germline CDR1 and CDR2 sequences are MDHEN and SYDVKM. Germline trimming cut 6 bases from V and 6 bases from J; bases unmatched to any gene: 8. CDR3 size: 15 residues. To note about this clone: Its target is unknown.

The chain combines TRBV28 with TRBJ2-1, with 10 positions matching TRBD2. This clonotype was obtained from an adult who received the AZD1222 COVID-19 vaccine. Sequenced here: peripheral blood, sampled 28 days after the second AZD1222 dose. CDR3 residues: CASSTSSGRPNEQFF. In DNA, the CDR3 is TGTGCCAGCAGCACATCTAGCGGGAGACCCAATGAGCAGTTCTTC.